The sample holds a few counts of the clone carrying this T cell receptor beta chain. MiXCR was run by TCRdb on the RT-PCR reads, yielding one entry per CDR3 protein. The sample lists about 680,000 distinct CDR3 sequences, approximately 14% occurring once. Germline lookup yields CDR1 SGHTA and CDR2 FQGNSA. This CDR3 comprises 12 residues. The V end lost 8 bases, the J end lost 9 bases, and 14 bases lay between the germline ends. The chain is built from TRBV7-2 and TRBJ2-1; no clear D. The origin of this receptor is a female donor in good health, serving as a healthy control. Sequencing was done on a sample of memory CD4+ T cells from blood. Here the CDR3 DNA reads TGTGCCAGCGGCCGCCTAGGTTCTGAGCAGTTCTTC. Amino acid sequence: CASGRLGSEQFF.